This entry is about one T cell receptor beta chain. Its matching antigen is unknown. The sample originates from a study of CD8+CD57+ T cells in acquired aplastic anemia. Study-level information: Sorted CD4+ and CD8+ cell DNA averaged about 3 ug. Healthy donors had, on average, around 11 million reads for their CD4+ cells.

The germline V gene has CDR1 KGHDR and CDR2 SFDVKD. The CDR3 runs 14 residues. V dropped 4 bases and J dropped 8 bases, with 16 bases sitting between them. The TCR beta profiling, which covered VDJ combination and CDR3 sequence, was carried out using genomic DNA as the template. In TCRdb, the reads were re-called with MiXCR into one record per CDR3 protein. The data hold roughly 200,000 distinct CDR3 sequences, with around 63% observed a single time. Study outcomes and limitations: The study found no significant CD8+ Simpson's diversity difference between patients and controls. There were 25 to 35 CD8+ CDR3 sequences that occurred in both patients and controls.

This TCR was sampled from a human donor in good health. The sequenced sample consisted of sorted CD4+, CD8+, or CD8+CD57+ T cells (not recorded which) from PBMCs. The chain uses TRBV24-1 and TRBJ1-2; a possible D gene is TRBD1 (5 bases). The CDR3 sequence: CATSEGTSTSGYTF. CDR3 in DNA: TGTGCCACCAGTGAGGGGACGTCTACAAGCGGCTACACCTTC.